The 12 T cell receptor beta chains below come from one sample, sequenced in a study of blood T cell repertoires in COVID-19 (dated by TCRdb to about 2020). Library prep was done by the immunoSEQ multiplex PCR assay. In TCRdb, the immuneACCESS table is reduced to in-frame sequences with V and J assigned. These tables do not hold every clone; where another copy was compared, an unresolved V gene accounts for under half, and the others remain unexplained. The sample table records roughly 100,000 clones; about 90% of these occur just once. Around 16% of the sample is held by the ten biggest clonotypes. The sample was peripheral blood. The origin of the receptors is a man aged 50 to 60 with acute or convalescent COVID-19.

About this clone itself: The junction and the germline gene differ at one end; a read error may be behind it. This chain connects TRBV2 to TRBJ2-3; a weak D match, TRBD2 (6 bases). CDR3 size: 16 residues. Germline loops: CDR1 SNHLY, CDR2 FYNNEI. The CDR3 DNA reads TGTGCCAGCAGTCAAGCTAGCGTTCCTAGCACAGATACGCAGTATTTT. Translated: CASSQASVPSTDTQYF.

Only one count was recorded for this clone. This CDR3 reads CASSSGQNYEQFF. CDR3 DNA sequence: TGTGCCAGCAGCTCAGGACAGAACTATGAGCAGTTCTTC. The V and J genes are TRBV5-6 and TRBJ2-1; TRBD1 might be the D (6 bases). V dropped 3 bases and J dropped 8 bases, with 12 bases sitting between them. The CDR3 runs 13 residues. The germline gives CDR1 SGHDT, CDR2 YYEEEE. The whole variable domain, remainder taken from reference TRBV5-6 and TRBJ2-1, is DAGVTQSPTHLIKTRGQQVTLRCSPKSGHDTVSWYQQALGQGPQFIFQYYEEEERQRGNFPDRFSGHQFPNYSSELNVNALLLGDSALYLCASSSGQNYEQFFGPGTRLTVL.

The rearrangement links TRBV2 to TRBJ2-2, with 9 nucleotides matching TRBD2. This CDR3 has 17 amino acids. The V segment lost 4 bases and the J segment 0 bases; nucleotides outside the gene matches: 6. CDR1 is SNHLY and CDR2 is FYNNEI in the germline V gene. The CDR3 reads CASSVRREGPNTGELFF. CDR3 sequence (DNA): TGTGCCAGCAGTGTGAGGCGGGAGGGCCCGAACACCGGGGAGCTGTTTTTT.

The chain joins TRBV10-3 to TRBJ2-7, with a tentative D call TRBD2 (5 bases). Germline loops: CDR1 ENHRY, CDR2 SYGVKD. Trimming removed 4 bases from V and 4 bases from J, with 8 bases in between. This CDR3 spans 12 amino acids. The CDR3 sequence: CAISGTGYEQYF. In DNA form, the CDR3 reads TGTGCCATCAGTGGGACTGGGTACGAGCAGTACTTC.

The chain carries TRBV6-5 and TRBJ2-5, with a possible D match to TRBD1 (6 bases). This CDR3 comprises 13 residues. In germline, CDR1 is MNHEY, CDR2 SVGAGI. V lost 5 bases, J lost 6 bases, and 13 bases lay in between. The CDR3 region has the DNA TGTGCCAGCAGTCCCCAGGGGAGCCAGACCCAGTACTTC. Protein product: CASSPQGSQTQYF.

This clone appeared a few times. J is TRBJ2-2 and V is TRBV7-6; no clear D gene. This CDR3 comprises 13 residues. Trimming stripped 1 base from V and 5 bases from J, with 5 bases between. The germline V gene has CDR1 SGHVS and CDR2 FNYEAQ. The CDR3: CASSLGQTGELFF. For the CDR3, the DNA is TGTGCCAGCAGCTTAGGGCAGACCGGGGAGCTGTTTTTT. Filled out from reference TRBV7-6 and TRBJ2-2, the complete variable domain reads GAGVSQSPRYKVTKRGQDVALRCDPISGHVSLYWYRQALGQGPEFLTYFNYEAQQDKSGLPNDRFSAERPEGSISTLTIQRTEQRDSAMYRCASSLGQTGELFFGEGSRLTVL.

This chain joins TRBV7-6 and TRBJ2-7; TRBD2 might be the D (5 bases). Germline CDR1 SGHVS, CDR2 FNYEAQ. Trimming shortened V by 6 bases and J by 7 bases, and 13 bases separated the two germline ends. The CDR3 totals 12 residues. The CDR3 sequence: CASSGEMVEQYF. CDR3 sequence (DNA): TGTGCCAGCAGTGGGGAGATGGTAGAGCAGTACTTC. The complete variable domain, with remaining parts taken from reference TRBV7-6 and TRBJ2-7, reads GAGVSQSPRYKVTKRGQDVALRCDPISGHVSLYWYRQALGQGPEFLTYFNYEAQQDKSGLPNDRFSAERPEGSISTLTIQRTEQRDSAMYRCASSGEMVEQYFGPGTRLTVT.

This sequence joins TRBV11-2 and TRBJ2-1; D remains ambiguous. The CDR3 is 12 residues long. With 7 bases removed from V and 4 bases from J, the gap between germline ends came to 8 bases. Germline V gives CDR1 SGHAT, CDR2 FQNNGV. The CDR3 DNA reads TGTGCCAGCAAAACGGGTTACAATGAGCAGTTCTTC. This gives the protein CASKTGYNEQFF.

The chain joins TRBV2 to TRBJ1-1; tentatively, D is TRBD1 (5 bases). V lost 4 bases and J 6 bases, leaving 15 bases between the germline ends. The CDR3 is 14 amino acids. CDR1 is SNHLY and CDR2 is FYNNEI in the germline V gene. The CDR3 DNA reads as TGTGCCAGCAGTGTCCTCGGCGGGGCCTCTGAAGCTTTCTTT. Translating it yields CASSVLGGASEAFF.

The chain is built from TRBV21-1 and TRBJ2-1; TRBD2 is the table's D call and was not checked against the DNA. TRBV21-1 is an annotated pseudogene. The CDR3 covers 17 residues. CDR3 DNA sequence: TGTGCCAGCAGCAAAGTCGGGGAGCGGGAGCGGGACAATGAGCAGTTCTTC. Its translation is CASSKVGERERDNEQFF.

This sequence joins TRBV6-6 and TRBJ2-1, with TRBD2 as a possible D gene (6 bases). Germline-derived CDR1 and CDR2 are MNHNY and SVGAGI (reference sequence). This CDR3 comprises 14 residues. Trimming removed 10 bases at V and 1 base at J, with 14 bases between. The CDR3 nucleotides read TGTGCCACCCGGAGGGACGAGTCCTACAATGAGCAGTTCTTC. Its protein is CATRRDESYNEQFF.

The chain recombines TRBV5-4 with TRBJ2-1, with D tentatively TRBD1 (6 bases). Germline CDR1 reads SGHNT; CDR2 reads YYREEE (reference sequence). The CDR3 contains 15 residues. Trimming shortened V by 3 bases and J by 5 bases, and 15 bases separated the two germline ends. The DNA of the CDR3 is TGTGCCAGCAGCTACCCGGGACACATCCACAATGAGCAGTTCTTC. Translating it yields CASSYPGHIHNEQFF.